This TCR beta chain came from a study of a mutant IDH1 vaccine in newly diagnosed glioma. Looking at the study overall: Among treated patients, approximately 60% were male and approximately 40% female, and mean age was roughly 40 years.

The assay was immunoSEQ multiplex PCR, and TCRdb's table has in-frame clones only and misses some. The sample has 40,000 or so clones, around 74% seen once. This clone came up once. The antigen is unknown. V lost 3 bases, J lost 2 bases, and 7 bases lay in between. CDR1 and CDR2 from the germline V gene are MNHEY and SMNVEV (reference sequence). The CDR3 covers 13 residues. Study observations and caveats: Any relationship between pseudoprogression and changes in top peripheral T cell clonotypes seemed absent. Induction of immune responses by the vaccine occurred in 93.3% of patients.

The sample's time point: week 23, last vaccination. Doses comprised 300 ug of mutant IDH1 20-mer peptide each, plus topical imiquimod. The sequences come from PBMCs, collected from a glioma patient whose treatment included an IDH1 peptide vaccine. V is TRBV27 and J is TRBJ2-5, with TRBD1 as a possible D gene (6 bases). This receptor was obtained from a man in his forties or fifties with glioma. In DNA, the CDR3 is TGTGCCAGCAGTTTCGGACAGCAAGAGACCCAGTACTTC. It specifies CASSFGQQETQYF.